This T cell receptor (beta chain) was identified in a study of cytomegalovirus exposure and HLA in healthy donors. CDR1 and CDR2 from the germline V gene are PRHDT and FYEKMQ (reference sequence). J gave up 1 base and V 6 bases, and 8 bases lay outside the gene matches. The CDR3 covers 17 residues. 13 Jbeta primers and 60 Vbeta primers were used for the PCR. The table came from immunoSEQ multiplex PCR; TCRdb's copy has only in-frame clones and leaves some out. The sample yields 160,000 or so clones, roughly 79% seen once. This sequence was found in a man aged 40-50 years in good health and CMV-seropositive. The V call is TRBV13, the J call TRBJ2-1; TRBD2 aligns across 11 bases. The specimen was PBMCs. CDR3 nucleotide sequence: TGTGCCAGCAGTTCAGGGACTAGCGGCTATTCCTACAATGAGCAGTTCTTC. Its translation: CASSSGTSGYSYNEQFF.